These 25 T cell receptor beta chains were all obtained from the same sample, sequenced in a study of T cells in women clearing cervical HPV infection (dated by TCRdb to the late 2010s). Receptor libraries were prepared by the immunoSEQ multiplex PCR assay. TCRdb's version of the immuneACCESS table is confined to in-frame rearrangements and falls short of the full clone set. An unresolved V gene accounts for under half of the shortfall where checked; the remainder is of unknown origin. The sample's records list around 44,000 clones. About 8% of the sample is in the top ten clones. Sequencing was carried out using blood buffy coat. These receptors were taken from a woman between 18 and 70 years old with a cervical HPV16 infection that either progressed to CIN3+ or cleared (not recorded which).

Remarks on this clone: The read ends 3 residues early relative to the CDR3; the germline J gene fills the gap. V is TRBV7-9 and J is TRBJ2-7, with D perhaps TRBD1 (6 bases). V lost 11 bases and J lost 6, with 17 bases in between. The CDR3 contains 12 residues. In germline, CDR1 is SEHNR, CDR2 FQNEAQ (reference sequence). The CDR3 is CAGTTQGSEQYF. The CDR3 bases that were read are TGTGCCGGTACTACTCAGGGGTCCGAG.

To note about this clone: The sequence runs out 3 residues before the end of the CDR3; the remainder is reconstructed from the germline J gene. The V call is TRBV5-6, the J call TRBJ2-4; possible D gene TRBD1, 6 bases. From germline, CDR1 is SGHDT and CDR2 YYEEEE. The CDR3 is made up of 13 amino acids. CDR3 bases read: TGTGCCAGCAGCCCGCGACAGGCAAAAGTT. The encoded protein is CASSPRQAKV. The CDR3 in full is CASSPRQAKVQYF.

The CDR3 sequence: CAWSVLGQGGTEAFF. The CDR3 DNA, read in part, is TGTGCCTGGAGTGTACTCGGACAGGGGGGGACTGAA. The chain combines TRBV30 with TRBJ1-1, with TRBD1 matching 10 bases. The read halts 3 residues ahead of the CDR3 end, with the missing end drawn from the germline J gene. V was pared by 0 bases and J by 5 bases, with 6 bases of the junction left unmatched. Germline V gene sequence: CDR1 GTSNPN, CDR2 SVGIG (reference sequence). This CDR3 contains 15 residues. Looking up the rest from reference TRBV30 and TRBJ1-1 gives the full variable domain: SQTIHQWPATLVQPVGSPLSLECTVEGTSNPNLYWYRQAAGRGLQLLFYSVGIGQISSEVPQNLSASRPQDRQFILSSKKLLLSDSGFYLCAWSVLGQGGTEAFFGQGTRLTVV.

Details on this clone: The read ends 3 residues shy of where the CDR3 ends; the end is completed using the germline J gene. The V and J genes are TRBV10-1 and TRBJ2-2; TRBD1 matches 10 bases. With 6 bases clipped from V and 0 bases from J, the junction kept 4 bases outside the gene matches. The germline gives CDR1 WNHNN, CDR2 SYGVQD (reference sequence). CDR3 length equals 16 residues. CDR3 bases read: TGCGCCAGCAGCGGGACAGGGGTGCCGAACACCGGGGAG. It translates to CASSGTGVPNTGE. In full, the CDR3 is CASSGTGVPNTGELFF.

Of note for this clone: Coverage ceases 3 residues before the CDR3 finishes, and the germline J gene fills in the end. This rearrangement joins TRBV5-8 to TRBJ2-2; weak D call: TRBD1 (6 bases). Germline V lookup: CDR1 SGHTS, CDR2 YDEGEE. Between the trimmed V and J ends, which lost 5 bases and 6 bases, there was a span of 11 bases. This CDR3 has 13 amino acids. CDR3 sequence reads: CASSTTGSGELFF. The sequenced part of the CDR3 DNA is TGTGCCAGCAGTACTACAGGGTCCGGGGAG.

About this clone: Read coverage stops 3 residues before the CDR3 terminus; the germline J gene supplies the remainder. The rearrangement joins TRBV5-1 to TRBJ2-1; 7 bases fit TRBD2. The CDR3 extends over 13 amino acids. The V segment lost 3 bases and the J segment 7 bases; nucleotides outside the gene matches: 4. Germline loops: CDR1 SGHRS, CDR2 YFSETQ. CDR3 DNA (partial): TGCGCCAGCAGCTCGCCGGGACTAAATGAG. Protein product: CASSSPGLNE. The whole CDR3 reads CASSSPGLNEQFF.

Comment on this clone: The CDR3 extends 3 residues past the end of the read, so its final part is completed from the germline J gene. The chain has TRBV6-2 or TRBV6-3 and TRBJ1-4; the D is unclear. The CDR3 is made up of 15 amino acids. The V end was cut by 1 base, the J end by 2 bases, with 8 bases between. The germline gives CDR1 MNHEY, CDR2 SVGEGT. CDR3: CASSYLPQTNEKLFF. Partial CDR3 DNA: TGTGCCAGCAGTTACTTACCCCAGACTAATGAAAAA.

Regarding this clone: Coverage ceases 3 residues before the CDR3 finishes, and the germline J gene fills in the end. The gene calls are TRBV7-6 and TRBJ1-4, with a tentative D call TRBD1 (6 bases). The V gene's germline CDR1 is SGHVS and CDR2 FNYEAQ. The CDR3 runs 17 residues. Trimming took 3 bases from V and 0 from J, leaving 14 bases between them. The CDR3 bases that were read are TGTGCCAGCAGCTTGGGTAGGGGGGGAACAACTAATGAAAAA. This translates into CASSLGRGGTTNEK. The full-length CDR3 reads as CASSLGRGGTTNEKLFF.

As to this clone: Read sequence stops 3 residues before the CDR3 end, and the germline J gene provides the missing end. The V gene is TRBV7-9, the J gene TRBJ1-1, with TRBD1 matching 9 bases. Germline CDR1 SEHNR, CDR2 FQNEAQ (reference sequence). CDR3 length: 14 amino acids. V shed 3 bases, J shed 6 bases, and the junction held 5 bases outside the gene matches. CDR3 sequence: CASSFGQGSAEAFF. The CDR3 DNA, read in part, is TGTGCCAGCAGCTTCGGACAGGGGTCGGCTGAA.

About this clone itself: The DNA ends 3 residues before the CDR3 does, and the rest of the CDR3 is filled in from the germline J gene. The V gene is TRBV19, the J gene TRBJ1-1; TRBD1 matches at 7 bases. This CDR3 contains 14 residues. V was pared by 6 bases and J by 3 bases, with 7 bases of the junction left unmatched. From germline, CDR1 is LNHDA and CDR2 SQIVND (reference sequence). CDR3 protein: CASRIPGQHTEAFF. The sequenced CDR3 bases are TGTGCCAGTAGGATCCCGGGACAGCACACTGAA.

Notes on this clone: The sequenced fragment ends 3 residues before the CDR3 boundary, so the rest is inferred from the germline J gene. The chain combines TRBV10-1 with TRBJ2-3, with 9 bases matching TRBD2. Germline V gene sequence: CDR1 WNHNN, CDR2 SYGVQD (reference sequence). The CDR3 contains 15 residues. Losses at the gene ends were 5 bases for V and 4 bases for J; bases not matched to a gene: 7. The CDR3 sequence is CASSTSGGYSDTQYF. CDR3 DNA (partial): TGCGCCAGCAGTACGAGCGGGGGGTACTCAGATACG.

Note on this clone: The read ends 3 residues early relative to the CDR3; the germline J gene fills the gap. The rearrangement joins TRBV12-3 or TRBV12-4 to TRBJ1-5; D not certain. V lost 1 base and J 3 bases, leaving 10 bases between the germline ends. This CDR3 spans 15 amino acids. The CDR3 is CASSLEGGLNQPQHF. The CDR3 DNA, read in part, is TGTGCCAGCAGTTTAGAGGGTGGCCTCAATCAGCCC.

CDR3 sequence reads: CASSFGTGRAGANVLTF. The CDR3 DNA, read in part, is TGCGCCAGCAGCTTTGGGACAGGGCGCGCTGGGGCCAACGTC. V and J are TRBV5-1 and TRBJ2-6; 9 nucleotides agree with TRBD1. Coverage ceases 3 residues before the CDR3 finishes, and the germline J gene fills in the end. V shed 2 bases and J 2 bases; nucleotides not matched to a gene: 5. This CDR3 is built from 17 residues. Germline V CDR1 and CDR2: SGHRS, YFSETQ.

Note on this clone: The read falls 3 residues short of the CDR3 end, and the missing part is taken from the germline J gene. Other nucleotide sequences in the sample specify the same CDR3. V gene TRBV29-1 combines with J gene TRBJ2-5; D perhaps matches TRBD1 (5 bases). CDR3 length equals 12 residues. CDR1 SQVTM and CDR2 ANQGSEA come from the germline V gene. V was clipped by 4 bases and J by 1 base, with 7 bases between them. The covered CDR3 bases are TGCAGCGTTGGGGGCCTCCAAGAGACC. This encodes CSVGGLQET. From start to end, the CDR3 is CSVGGLQETQYF.

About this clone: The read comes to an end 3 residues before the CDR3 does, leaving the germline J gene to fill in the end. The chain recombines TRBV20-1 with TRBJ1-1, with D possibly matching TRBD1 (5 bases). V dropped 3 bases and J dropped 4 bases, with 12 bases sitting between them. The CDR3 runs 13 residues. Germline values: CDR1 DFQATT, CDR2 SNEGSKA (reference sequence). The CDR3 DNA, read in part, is TGCAGTGCTAGGGGGGACGGGGGCACTGAA. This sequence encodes CSARGDGGTE. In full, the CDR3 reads CSARGDGGTEAFF.

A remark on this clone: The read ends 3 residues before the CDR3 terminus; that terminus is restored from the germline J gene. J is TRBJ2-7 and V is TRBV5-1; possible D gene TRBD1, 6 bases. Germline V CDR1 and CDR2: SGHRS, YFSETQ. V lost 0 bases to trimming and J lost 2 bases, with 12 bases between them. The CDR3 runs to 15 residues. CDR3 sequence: CASSLGTVMTYEQYF. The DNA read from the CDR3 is TGCGCCAGCAGCTTGGGGACAGTAATGACCTACGAG. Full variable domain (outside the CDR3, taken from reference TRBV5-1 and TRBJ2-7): KAGVTQTPRYLIKTRGQQVTLSCSPISGHRSVSWYQQTPGQGLQFLFEYFSETQRNKGNFPGRFSGRQFSNSRSEMNVSTLELGDSALYLCASSLGTVMTYEQYFGPGTRLTVT.

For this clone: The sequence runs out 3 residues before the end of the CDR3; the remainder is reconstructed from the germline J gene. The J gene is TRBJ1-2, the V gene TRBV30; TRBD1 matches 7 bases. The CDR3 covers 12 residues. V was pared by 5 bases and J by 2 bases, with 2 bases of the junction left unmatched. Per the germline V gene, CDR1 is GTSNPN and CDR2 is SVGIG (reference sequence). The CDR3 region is CAWDRENYGYTF. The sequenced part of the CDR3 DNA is TGTGCCTGGGACAGGGAGAACTATGGC.

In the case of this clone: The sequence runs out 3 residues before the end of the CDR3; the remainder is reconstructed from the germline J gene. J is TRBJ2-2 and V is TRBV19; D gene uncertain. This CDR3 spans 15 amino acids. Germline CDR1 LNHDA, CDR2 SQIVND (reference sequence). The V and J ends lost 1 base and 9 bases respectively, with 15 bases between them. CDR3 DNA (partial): TGTGCCAGTAGTATAGTCAACCTTGGGCCCCGGGAG. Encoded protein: CASSIVNLGPRE. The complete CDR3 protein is CASSIVNLGPRELFF.

The sequenced part of the CDR3 DNA is TGCAGTGCTACTGCCCCCGGACAGGGGGCAACAGATACG. Its protein is CSATAPGQGATDT. The full CDR3 reads CSATAPGQGATDTQYF. The rearrangement uses TRBV20-1 and TRBJ2-3; 11 bases map to TRBD1. Sequencing ends 3 residues short of the CDR3 end; the germline J gene provides the rest. Germline V CDR1 and CDR2: DFQATT, SNEGSKA (reference sequence). V was clipped by 4 bases and J by 3 bases; unmatched bases: 9. The CDR3 runs to 16 residues.

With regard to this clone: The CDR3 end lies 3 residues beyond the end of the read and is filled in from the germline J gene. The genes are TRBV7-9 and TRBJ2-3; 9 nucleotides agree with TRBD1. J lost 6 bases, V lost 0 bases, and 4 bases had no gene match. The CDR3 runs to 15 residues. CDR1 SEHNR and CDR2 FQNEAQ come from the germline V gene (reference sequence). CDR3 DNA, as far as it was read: TGTGCCAGCAGCTTAGCACAGGGGGCGGCGGATACG. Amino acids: CASSLAQGAADT. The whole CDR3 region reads CASSLAQGAADTQYF.

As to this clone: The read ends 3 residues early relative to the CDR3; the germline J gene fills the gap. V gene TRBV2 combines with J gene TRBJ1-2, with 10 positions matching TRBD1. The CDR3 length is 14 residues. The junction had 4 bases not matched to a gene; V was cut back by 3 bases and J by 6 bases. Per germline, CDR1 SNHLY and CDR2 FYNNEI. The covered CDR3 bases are TGTGCCAGCAGTGATCGGGACAGGGGAGATGGC. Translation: CASSDRDRGDG. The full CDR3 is CASSDRDRGDGYTF.

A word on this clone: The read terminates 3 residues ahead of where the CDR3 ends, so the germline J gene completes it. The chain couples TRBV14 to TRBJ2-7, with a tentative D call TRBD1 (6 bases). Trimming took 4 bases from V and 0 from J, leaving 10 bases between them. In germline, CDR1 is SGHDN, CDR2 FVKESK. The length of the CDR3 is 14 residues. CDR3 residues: CASSPDSNSYEQYF. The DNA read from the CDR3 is TGTGCCAGCAGCCCGGACAGTAACTCCTACGAG.

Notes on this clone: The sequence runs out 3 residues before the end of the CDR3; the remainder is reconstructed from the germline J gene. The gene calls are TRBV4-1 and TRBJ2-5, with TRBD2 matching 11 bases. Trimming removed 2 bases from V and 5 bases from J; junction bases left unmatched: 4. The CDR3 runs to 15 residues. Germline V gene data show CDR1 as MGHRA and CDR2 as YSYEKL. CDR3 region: CASSQLAGGTETQYF. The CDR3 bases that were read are TGCGCCAGCAGCCAACTAGCGGGGGGAACGGAGACC.

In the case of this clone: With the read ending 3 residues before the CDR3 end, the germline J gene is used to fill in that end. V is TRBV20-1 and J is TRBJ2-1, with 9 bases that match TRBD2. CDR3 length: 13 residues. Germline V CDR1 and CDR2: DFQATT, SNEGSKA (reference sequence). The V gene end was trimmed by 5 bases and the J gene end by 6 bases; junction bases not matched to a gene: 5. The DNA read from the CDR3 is TGCAGTGCTTATAGCGGGAGAGGCAATGAG. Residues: CSAYSGRGNE. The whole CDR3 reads CSAYSGRGNEQFF.

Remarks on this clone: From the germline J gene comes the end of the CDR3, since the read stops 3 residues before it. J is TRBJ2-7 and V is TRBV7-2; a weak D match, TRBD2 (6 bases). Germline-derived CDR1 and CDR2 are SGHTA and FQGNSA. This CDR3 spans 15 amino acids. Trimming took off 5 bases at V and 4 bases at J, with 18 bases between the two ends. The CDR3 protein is CASSQRGTGQYEQYF. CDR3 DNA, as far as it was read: TGTGCCAGCAGCCAACGGGGGACGGGGCAATACGAG.